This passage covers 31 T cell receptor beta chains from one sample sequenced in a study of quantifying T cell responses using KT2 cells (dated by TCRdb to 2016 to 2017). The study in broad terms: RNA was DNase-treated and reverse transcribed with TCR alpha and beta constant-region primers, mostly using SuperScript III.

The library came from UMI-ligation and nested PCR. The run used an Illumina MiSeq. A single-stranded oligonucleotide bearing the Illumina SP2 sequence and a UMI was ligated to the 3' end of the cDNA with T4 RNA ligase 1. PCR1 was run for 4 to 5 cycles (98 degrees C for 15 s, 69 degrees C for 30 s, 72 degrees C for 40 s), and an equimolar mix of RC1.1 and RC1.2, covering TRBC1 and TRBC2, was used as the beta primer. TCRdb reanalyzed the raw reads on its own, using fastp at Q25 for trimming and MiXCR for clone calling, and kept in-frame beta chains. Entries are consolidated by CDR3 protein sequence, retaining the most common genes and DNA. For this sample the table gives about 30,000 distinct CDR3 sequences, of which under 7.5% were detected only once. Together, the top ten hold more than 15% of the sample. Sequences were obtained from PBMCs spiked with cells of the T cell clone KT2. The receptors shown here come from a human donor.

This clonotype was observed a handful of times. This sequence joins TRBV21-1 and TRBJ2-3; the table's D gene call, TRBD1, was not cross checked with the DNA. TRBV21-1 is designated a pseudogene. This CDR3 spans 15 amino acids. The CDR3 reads CASSTSGRRGDTQYF. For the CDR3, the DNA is TGTGCCAGCAGCACAAGCGGGAGGAGAGGGGATACGCAGTATTTT.

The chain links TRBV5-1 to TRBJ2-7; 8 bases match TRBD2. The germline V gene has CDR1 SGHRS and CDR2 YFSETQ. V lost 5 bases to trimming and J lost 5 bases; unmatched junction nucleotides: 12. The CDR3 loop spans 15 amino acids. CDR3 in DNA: TGCGCCAGCAGAGGGGATTCACTAGCGGTCGACGAGCAGTACTTC. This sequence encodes CASRGDSLAVDEQYF.

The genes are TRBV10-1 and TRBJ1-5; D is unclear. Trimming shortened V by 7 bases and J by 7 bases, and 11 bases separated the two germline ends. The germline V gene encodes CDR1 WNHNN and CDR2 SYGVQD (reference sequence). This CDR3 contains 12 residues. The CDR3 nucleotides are TGCGCCAGCACGATGGGCGGACAGCCCCAGCATTTT. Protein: CASTMGGQPQHF.

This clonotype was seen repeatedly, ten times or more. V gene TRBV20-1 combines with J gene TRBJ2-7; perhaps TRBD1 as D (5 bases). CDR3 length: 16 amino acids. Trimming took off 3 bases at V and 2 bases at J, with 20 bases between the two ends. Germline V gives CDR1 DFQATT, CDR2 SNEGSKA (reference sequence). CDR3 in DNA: TGCAGTGCTAGTTGGCTGGGTAAAGAAGGGGCCTACGAGCAGTACTTC. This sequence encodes CSASWLGKEGAYEQYF.

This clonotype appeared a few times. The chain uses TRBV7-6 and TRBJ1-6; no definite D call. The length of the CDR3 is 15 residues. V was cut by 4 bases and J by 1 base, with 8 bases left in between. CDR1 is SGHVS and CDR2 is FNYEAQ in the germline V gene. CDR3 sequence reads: CASSSRGSYNSPLHF. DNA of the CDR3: TGTGCCAGCAGCTCCCGAGGGTCCTATAATTCACCCCTCCACTTT.

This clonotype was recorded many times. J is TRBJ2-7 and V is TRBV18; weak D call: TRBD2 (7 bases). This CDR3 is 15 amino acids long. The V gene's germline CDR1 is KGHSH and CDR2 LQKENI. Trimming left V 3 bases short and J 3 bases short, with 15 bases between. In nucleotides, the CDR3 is TGTGCCAGCTCACCCCTTGCGGGGGCAAACTACGAGCAGTACTTC. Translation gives CASSPLAGANYEQYF.

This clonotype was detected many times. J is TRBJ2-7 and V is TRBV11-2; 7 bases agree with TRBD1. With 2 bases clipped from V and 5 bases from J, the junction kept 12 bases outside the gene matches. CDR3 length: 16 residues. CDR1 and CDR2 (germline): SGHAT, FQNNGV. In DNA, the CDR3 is TGTGCCAGCAGCTTAACCCCCTATGACAGGGCCCACGAGCAGTACTTC. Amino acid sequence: CASSLTPYDRAHEQYF.

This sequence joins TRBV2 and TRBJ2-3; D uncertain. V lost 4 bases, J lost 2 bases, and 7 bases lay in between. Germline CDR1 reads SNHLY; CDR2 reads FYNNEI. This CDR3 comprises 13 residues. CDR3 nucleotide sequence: TGTGCCAGCAGTGCCCCGTTCACAGATACGCAGTATTTT. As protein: CASSAPFTDTQYF.

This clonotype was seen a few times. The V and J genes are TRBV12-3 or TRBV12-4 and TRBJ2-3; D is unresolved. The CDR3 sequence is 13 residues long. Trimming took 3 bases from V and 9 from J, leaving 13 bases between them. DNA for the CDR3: TGTGCCAGCAGTTTCGTCCCCCCCTCCACGCAGTATTTT. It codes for CASSFVPPSTQYF.

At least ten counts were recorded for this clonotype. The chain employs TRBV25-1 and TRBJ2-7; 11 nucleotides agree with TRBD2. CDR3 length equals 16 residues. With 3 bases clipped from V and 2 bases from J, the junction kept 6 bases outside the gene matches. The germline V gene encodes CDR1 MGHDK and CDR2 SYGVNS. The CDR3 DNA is TGTGCCAGCAGTGAGGGAGGGACTAGCGGAACCTACGAGCAGTACTTC. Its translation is CASSEGGTSGTYEQYF.

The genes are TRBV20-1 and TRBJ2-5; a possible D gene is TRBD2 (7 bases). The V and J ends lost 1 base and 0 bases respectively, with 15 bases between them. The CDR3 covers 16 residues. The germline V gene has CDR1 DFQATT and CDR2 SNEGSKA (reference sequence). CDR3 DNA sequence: TGCAGTGCTAGAGGGAATACAGGGACTAACCAAGAGACCCAGTACTTC. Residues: CSARGNTGTNQETQYF.

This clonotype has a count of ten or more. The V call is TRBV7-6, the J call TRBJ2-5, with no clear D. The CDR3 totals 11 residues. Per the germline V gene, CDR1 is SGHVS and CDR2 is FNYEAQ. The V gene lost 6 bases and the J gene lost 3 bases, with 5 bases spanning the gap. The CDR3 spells CASSFKETQYF. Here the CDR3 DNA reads TGTGCCAGCAGTTTTAAAGAGACCCAGTACTTC.

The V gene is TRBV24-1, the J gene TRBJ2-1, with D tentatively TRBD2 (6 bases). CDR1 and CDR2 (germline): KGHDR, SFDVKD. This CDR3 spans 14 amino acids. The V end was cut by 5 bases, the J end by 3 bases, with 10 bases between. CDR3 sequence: CATSAHGGYNEQFF. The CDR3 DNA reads TGTGCCACCAGTGCCCACGGGGGCTACAATGAGCAGTTCTTC.

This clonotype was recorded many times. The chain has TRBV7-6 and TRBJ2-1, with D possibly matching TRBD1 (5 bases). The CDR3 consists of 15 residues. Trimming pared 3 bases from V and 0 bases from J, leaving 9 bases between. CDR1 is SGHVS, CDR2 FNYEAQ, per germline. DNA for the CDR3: TGTGCCAGCAGCTTGGGGCTCAGCTCCTACAATGAGCAGTTCTTC. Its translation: CASSLGLSSYNEQFF.

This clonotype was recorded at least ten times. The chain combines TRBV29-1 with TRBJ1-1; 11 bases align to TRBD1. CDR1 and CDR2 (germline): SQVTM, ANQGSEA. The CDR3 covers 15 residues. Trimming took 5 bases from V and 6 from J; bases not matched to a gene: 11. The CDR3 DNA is TGCAGCGTTAGCTATCTAGGGACAGGGGGGCCTGAAGCTTTCTTT. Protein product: CSVSYLGTGGPEAFF.

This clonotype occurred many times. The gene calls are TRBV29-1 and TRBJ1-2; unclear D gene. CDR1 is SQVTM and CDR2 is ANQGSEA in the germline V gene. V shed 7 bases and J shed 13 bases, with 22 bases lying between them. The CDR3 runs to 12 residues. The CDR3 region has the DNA TGCAGCGCCTTAGCAGAGGACTTTATCATCACCTTC. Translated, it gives CSALAEDFIITF.

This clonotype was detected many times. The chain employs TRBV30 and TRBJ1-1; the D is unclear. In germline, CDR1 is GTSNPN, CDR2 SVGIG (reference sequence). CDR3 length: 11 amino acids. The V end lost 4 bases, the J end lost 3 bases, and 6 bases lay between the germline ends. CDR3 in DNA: TGTGCCTGGACCCGGGACACTGAAGCTTTCTTT. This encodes CAWTRDTEAFF.

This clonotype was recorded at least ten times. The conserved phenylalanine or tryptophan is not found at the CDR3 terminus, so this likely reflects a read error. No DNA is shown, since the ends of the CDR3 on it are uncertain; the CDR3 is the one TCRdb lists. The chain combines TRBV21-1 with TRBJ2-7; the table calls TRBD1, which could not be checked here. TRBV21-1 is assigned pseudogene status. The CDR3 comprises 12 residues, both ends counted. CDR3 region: CAIVGASCRLKS.

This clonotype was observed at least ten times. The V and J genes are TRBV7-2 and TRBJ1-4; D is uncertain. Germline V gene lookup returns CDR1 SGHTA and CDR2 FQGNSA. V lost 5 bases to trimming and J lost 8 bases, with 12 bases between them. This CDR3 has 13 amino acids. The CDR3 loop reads CASSQGFGEKLFF. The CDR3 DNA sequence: TGTGCCAGCAGCCAAGGATTCGGGGAAAAACTGTTTTTT. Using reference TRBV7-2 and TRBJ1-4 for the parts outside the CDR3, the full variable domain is GAGVSQSPSNKVTEKGKDVELRCDPISGHTALYWYRQSLGQGLEFLIYFQGNSAPDKSGLPSDRFSAERTGGSVSTLTIQRTQQEDSAVYLCASSQGFGEKLFFGSGTQLSVL.

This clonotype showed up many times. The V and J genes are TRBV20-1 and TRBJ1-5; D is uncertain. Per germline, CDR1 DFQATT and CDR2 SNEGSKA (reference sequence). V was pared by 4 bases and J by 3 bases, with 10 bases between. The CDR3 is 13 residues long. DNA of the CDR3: TGCAGTGCTATAAAGGGCTCCAATCAGCCCCAGCATTTT. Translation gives CSAIKGSNQPQHF.

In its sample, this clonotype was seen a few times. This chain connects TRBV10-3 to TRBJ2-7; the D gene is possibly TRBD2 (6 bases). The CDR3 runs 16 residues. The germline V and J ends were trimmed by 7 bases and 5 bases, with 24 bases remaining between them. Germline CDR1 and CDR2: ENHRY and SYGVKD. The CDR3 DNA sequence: TGTGCCATCACGGGAGACGGGACTGTACAGGCGGACGAGCAGTACTTC. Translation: CAITGDGTVQADEQYF.

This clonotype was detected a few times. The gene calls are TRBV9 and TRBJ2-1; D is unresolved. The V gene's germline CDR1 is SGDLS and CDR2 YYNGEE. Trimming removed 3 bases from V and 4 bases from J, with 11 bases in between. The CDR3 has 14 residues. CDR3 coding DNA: TGTGCCAGCAGCGCCGGTGACCGGTACAATGAGCAGTTCTTC. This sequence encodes CASSAGDRYNEQFF.

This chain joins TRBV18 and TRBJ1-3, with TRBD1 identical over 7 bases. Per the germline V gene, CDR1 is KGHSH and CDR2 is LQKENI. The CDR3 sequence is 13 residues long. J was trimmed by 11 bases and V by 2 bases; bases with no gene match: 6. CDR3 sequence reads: CASSPGQETSIYF. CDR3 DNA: TGTGCCAGCTCACCAGGACAGGAGACGTCCATATATTTT. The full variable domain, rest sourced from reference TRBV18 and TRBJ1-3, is NAGVMQNPRHLVRRRGQEARLRCSPMKGHSHVYWYRQLPEEGLKFMVYLQKENIIDESGMPKERFSAEFPKEGPSILRIQQVVRGDSAAYFCASSPGQETSIYFGEGSWLTVV.

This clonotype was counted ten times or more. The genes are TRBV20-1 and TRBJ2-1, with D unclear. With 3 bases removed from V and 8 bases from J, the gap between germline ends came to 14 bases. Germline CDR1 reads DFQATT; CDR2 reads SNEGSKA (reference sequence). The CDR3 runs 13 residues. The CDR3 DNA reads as TGCAGTGCTAGCGACTTCCGCGGCTATGAGCAGTTCTTC. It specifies CSASDFRGYEQFF.

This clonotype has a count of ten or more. The CDR3 spells CASSFQGSSPLHF. CDR3 bases: TGTGCCAGCAGCTTTCAGGGGTCTTCACCCCTCCACTTT. V gene TRBV7-2 combines with J gene TRBJ1-6, with a weak D call TRBD1 (6 bases). The V and J ends lost 3 bases and 9 bases respectively, with 9 bases between them. The CDR3 contains 13 residues. Germline CDR1 SGHTA, CDR2 FQGNSA.

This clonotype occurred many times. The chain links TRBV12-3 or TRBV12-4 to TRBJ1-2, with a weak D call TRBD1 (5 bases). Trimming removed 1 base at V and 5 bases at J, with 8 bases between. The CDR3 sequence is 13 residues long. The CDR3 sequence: CASSLGQTYGYTF. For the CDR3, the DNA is TGTGCCAGCAGTTTAGGACAGACGTATGGCTACACCTTC.

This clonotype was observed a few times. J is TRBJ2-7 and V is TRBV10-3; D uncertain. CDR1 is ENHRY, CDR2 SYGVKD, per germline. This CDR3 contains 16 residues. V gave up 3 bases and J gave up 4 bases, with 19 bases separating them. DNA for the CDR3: TGTGCCATCAGTGACCCTAGTCGCAGTCTCGATTACGAGCAGTACTTC. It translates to CAISDPSRSLDYEQYF.

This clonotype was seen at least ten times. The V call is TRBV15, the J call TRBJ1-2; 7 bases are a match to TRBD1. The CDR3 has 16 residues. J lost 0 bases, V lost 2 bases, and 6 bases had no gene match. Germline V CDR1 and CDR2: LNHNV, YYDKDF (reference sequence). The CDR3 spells CATSRWGQGANYGYTF. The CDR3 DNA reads TGTGCCACCAGCAGATGGGGCCAGGGGGCTAACTATGGCTACACCTTC.

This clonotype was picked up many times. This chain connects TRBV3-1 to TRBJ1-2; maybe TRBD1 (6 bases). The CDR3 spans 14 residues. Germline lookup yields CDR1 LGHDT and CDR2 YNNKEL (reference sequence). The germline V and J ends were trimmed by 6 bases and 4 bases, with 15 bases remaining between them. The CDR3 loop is CASSHRASAYGYTF. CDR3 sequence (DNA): TGTGCCAGCAGTCACAGGGCGTCGGCCTATGGCTACACCTTC.

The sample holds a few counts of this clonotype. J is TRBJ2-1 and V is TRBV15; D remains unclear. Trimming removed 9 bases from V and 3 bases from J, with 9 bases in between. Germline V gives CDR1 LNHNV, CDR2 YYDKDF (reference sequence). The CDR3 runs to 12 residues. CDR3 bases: TGTGCCACAAGAGATTTCTACAATGAGCAGTTCTTC. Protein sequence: CATRDFYNEQFF.

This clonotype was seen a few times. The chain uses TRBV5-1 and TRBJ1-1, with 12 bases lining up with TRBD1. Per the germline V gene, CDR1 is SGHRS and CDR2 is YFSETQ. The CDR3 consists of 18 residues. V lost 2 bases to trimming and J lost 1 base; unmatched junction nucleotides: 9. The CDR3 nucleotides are TGCGCCAGCAGCTTTACCGGGACAGGGGGCGCTGGGAACACTGAAGCTTTCTTT. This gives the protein CASSFTGTGGAGNTEAFF.